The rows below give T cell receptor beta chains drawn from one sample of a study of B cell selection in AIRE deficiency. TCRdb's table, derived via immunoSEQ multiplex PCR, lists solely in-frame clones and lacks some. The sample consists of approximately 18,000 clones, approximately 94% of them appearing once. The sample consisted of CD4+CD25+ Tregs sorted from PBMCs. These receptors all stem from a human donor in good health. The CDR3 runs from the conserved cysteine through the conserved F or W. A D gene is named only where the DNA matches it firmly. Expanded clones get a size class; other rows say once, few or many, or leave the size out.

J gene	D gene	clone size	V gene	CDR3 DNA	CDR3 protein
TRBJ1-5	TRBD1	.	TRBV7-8	TGTGCCAGCAGCGGACAGGGTGTTGGGTATGGGCCCCAGCATTTT	CASSGQGVGYGPQHF
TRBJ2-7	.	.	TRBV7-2	TGTGCCAGCAGCTTAGTCTTACCCTCCTACGAGCAGTACTTC	CASSLVLPSYEQYF
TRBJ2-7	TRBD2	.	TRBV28	TGTGCCAGCAGGAGGACTAGCGGGTCCTACGAGCAGTACTTC	CASRRTSGSYEQYF
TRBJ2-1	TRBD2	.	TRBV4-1	TGCGCCAGCAGCCAGGGACTAGCAATCTCCTACAATGAGCAGTTCTTC	CASSQGLAISYNEQFF
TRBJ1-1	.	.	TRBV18	TGTGCCAGCTCACCTTTGGGACAGAACACTGAAGCTTTCTTT	CASSPLGQNTEAFF
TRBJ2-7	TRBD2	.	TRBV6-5	TGTGCCAGCAGTCTAGCGGGGGCCTACGAGCAGTACTTC	CASSLAGAYEQYF
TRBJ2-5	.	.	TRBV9	TGTGCCAGCAGCGTAGGTTCTAGCGCAGCCGGAGAGACCCAGTACTTC	CASSVGSSAAGETQYF
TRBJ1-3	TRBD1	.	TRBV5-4	TGTGCCAGCAGCTTGGGACAGGGGACTGGAAACACCATATATTTT	CASSLGQGTGNTIYF
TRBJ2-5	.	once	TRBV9	TGTGCCAGCAGCCTCCGGGGACAAGAGACCCAGTACTTC	CASSLRGQETQYF
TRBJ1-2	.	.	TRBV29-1	TGCAGCGTTGAGGCGGGATTCCGGGACACACTTTCTAACTATGGCTACACCTTC	CSVEAGFRDTLSNYGYTF
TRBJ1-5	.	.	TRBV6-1	TGTGCCAGCAGTGTAGAACCCAATCAGCCCCAGCATTTT	CASSVEPNQPQHF
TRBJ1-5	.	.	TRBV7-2	TGTGCCAGCAGCCCAGGGCGCGACAGGCAGCCCCAGCATTTT	CASSPGRDRQPQHF
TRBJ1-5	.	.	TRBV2	TGTGCCAGCAATCGGCAGAATCAGCCCCAGCATTTT	CASNRQNQPQHF
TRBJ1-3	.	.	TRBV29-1	TGCAGCGCCCGGGGACCTAACGGAAACACCATATATTTT	CSARGPNGNTIYF
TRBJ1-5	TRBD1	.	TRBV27	TGTGCCAGCAGTTTACGTGACAGGGGTAATCAGCCCCAGCATTTT	CASSLRDRGNQPQHF
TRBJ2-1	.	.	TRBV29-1	TGCAGCGTTTGGGCCCCCTACAATGAGCAGTTCTTC	CSVWAPYNEQFF
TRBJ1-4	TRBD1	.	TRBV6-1	TGTGCCAGCAGTGATTTACAGGGGAATGAAAAACTGTTTTTT	CASSDLQGNEKLFF
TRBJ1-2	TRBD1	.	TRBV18	TGTGCCAGCTCACCGTGGGGACAGGGGGCTAACTATGGCTACACCTTC	CASSPWGQGANYGYTF
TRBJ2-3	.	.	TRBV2	TGTGCCAGCAATCTTCCCTACGGGGGAGCGAATGTTGCAGATACGCAGTATTTT	CASNLPYGGANVADTQYF
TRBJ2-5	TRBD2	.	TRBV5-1	TGCGCCAGCAGCTCTCTAGCGGGGCAAGAGACCCAGTACTTC	CASSSLAGQETQYF
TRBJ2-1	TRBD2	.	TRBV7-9	TGTGCCAGCAAGGTCTGGAGCGGGAGGGGCTCCAATGAGCAGTTCTTC	CASKVWSGRGSNEQFF
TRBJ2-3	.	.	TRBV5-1	TGCGCCAGCAGCTCCCGGTCCCGCACAGATACGCAGTATTTT	CASSSRSRTDTQYF
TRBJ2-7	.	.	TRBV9	TGTGCCAGCAGCGTAGGGCAGGGCTCGGGGGAGCAGTACTTC	CASSVGQGSGEQYF
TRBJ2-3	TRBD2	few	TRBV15	TGTGCCACCAGCAGACTAGCGGGAGGCATAGATACGCAGTATTTT	CATSRLAGGIDTQYF
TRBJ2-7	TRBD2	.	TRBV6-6	TGTGCCAGCAGTTACTCGTTATTAGCGGGAGGATACGAGCAGTACTTC	CASSYSLLAGGYEQYF
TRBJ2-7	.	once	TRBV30	TGTGCCTGTAAACCTATGAGGGAGTACGAGCAGTACTTC	CACKPMREYEQYF